These T cell receptor beta chains were read from a single sample in a study of regulatory T cells in long-lasting Graves disease. Each CDR3 protein is one row after TCRdb ran MiXCR on the multiplex PCR reads. The repertoire holds some 560,000 distinct CDR3 sequences, with around 15% as singletons. A further study also used this sample, focusing on T cells in Graves' hyperthyroidism and ophthalmopathy.

The sample in question was peripheral blood mononuclear cells (PBMCs), obtained at new diagnosis, from a patient treated with antithyroid drugs. The receptors originated from a middle-aged woman with Graves disease. Each CDR3 is given with its conserved first and last residue. The D gene is left open where the match is weak. Size tells how often a clone was seen (once, few, many) or the class of an expanded clone, and some rows leave it out.

many	TRBV5-8	-	TRBJ2-7	CASSQTHGDQYF	TGCGCCAGCAGCCAGACTCACGGTGACCAGTACTTC
few	TRBV12-5	TRBD2	TRBJ2-1	CASGLGGGAFEQFF	TGTGCTAGTGGTTTGGGCGGGGGGGCTTTTGAGCAGTTCTTC
few	TRBV6-1	TRBD1	TRBJ2-7	CASRSSTGWVYEQYF	TGTGCCAGCAGAAGCTCGACAGGGTGGGTCTACGAGCAGTACTTC
few	TRBV25-1	-	TRBJ2-3	CASSEGAGPDTQYF	TGTGCCAGCAGTGAAGGGGCAGGGCCAGATACGCAGTATTTT
many	TRBV11-2	-	TRBJ1-3	CASNARESGNTIYF	TGTGCCAGCAACGCCAGGGAATCTGGAAACACCATATATTTT
few	TRBV3-1	-	TRBJ2-2	CASSQLGSKIRELFF	TGTGCCAGCAGCCAACTTGGCAGTAAGATCCGGGAGCTGTTTTTT
few	TRBV4-2	-	TRBJ1-1	CASFRQIGLNTEAFF	TGTGCCAGCTTTAGGCAGATAGGGCTGAACACTGAAGCTTTCTTT
-	TRBV11-1	-	TRBJ2-7	CASSQGYRVTYEQYF	TGTGCCAGCAGCCAGGGGTACAGGGTAACCTACGAGCAGTACTTC
few	TRBV5-1	TRBD1	TRBJ2-2	CASSAQPGQGANTGELFF	TGCGCCAGCAGCGCCCAACCGGGACAGGGGGCAAACACCGGGGAGCTGTTTTTT
few	TRBV6-1	-	TRBJ1-5	CASSRDSPPFNQPQHF	TGTGCCAGCAGTCGGGACTCTCCTCCTTTCAATCAGCCCCAGCATTTT